One and the same sample provided the 20 T cell receptor beta chains below, sequenced in a study of glioma-infiltrating T cells after dendritic cell vaccination. The table came from immunoSEQ multiplex PCR; TCRdb's copy has only in-frame clones and leaves some out. The profile covers more than 60,000 clones, with about 81% appearing a single time and over 8.5% taken by the ten largest. The source was blood, collected before dendritic cell vaccination. All receptors come from a human donor with glioblastoma.

The chain recombines TRBV11-3 with TRBJ2-7; 10 nucleotides align to TRBD1. The CDR3 extends over 15 amino acids. Germline V gene sequence: CDR1 SGHNT, CDR2 YENEEA. The J segment lost 3 bases and the V segment lost 5 bases, leaving 7 bases of the junction unmatched. DNA for the CDR3: TGTGCCAGCAGCCCCGGGACAGGGGACCGCTACGAGCAGTACTTC. Its translation is CASSPGTGDRYEQYF. The whole variable domain, filled in from reference TRBV11-3 and TRBJ2-7, reads EAGVVQSPRYKIIEKKQPVAFWCNPISGHNTLYWYLQNLGQGPELLIRYENEEAVDDSQLPKDRFSAERLKGVDSTLKIQPAELGDSAVYLCASSPGTGDRYEQYFGPGTRLTVT.

This rearrangement joins TRBV2 to TRBJ1-5; D may be TRBD1 (5 bases). Trimming pared 6 bases from V and 3 bases from J, leaving 21 bases between. CDR3 size: 17 residues. Germline lookup yields CDR1 SNHLY and CDR2 FYNNEI. The CDR3 spells CASRKGVMGGDNQPQHF. CDR3 bases: TGTGCCAGCAGGAAAGGGGTAATGGGGGGAGACAATCAGCCCCAGCATTTT. The complete variable domain, with remaining parts taken from reference TRBV2 and TRBJ1-5, reads EPEVTQTPSHQVTQMGQEVILRCVPISNHLYFYWYRQILGQKVEFLVSFYNNEISEKSEIFDDQFSVERPDGSNFTLKIRSTKLEDSAMYFCASRKGVMGGDNQPQHFGDGTRLSIL.

This chain connects TRBV5-1 to TRBJ1-1; 8 bases are shared with TRBD1. Losses at the gene ends were 4 bases for V and 7 bases for J; bases not matched to a gene: 9. Germline V gene lookup returns CDR1 SGHRS and CDR2 YFSETQ. The CDR3 runs 14 residues. The CDR3 region has the DNA TGCGCCAGCAGCAGAAACCGACAGGGGCATGAAGCTTTCTTT. This codes for CASSRNRQGHEAFF. The variable domain in full, completed from reference TRBV5-1 and TRBJ1-1, reads KAGVTQTPRYLIKTRGQQVTLSCSPISGHRSVSWYQQTPGQGLQFLFEYFSETQRNKGNFPGRFSGRQFSNSRSEMNVSTLELGDSALYLCASSRNRQGHEAFFGQGTRLTVV.

This clone was counted a few times. The chain is built from TRBV10-1 and TRBJ2-7; 9 positions agree with TRBD2. Germline CDR1 reads WNHNN; CDR2 reads SYGVQD (reference sequence). The CDR3 has 12 amino acids. J gave up 4 bases and V 5 bases, and 0 bases lay outside the gene matches. The CDR3 loop reads CASSTSGYEQYF. As DNA, the CDR3 is TGCGCCAGCAGTACTAGCGGGTACGAGCAGTACTTC.

The chain has TRBV7-9 and TRBJ2-5; TRBD2 agrees at 7 bases. Germline CDR1 reads SEHNR; CDR2 reads FQNEAQ (reference sequence). The CDR3 has 14 amino acids. V shed 2 bases, J shed 3 bases, and the junction held 3 bases outside the gene matches. In nucleotides, the CDR3 is TGTGCCAGCAGCTTACTCCGGGGGGAAGAGACCCAGTACTTC. This gives the protein CASSLLRGEETQYF.

The chain uses TRBV2 and TRBJ2-5; 8 bases match TRBD2. Germline V lookup: CDR1 SNHLY, CDR2 FYNNEI. CDR3 length: 15 amino acids. Trimming cost V 7 bases and J 4 bases; bases outside gene matches: 11. DNA for the CDR3: TGTGCCAGCATTCGAGCGGGGGCCCCATTAGAGACCCAGTACTTC. Translation gives CASIRAGAPLETQYF.

This rearrangement joins TRBV7-2 to TRBJ1-4; 7 positions match TRBD1. This CDR3 region has 14 residues. In germline, CDR1 is SGHTA, CDR2 FQGNSA. Germline trimming cut 1 base from V and 7 bases from J; bases unmatched to any gene: 3. CDR3 DNA sequence: TGTGCCAGCAGCTTAGACAGGGGAGCTGAAAAACTGTTTTTT. Encoded protein: CASSLDRGAEKLFF.

The rearrangement joins TRBV4-1 to TRBJ2-5, with 9 nucleotides matching TRBD1. V was pared by 3 bases and J by 5 bases, with 7 bases of the junction left unmatched. CDR1 and CDR2 from the germline V gene are MGHRA and YSYEKL. The CDR3 consists of 15 residues. The CDR3 DNA reads as TGCGCCAGCAGCCATATAGACAGGGGGGAGGAGACCCAGTACTTC. As protein: CASSHIDRGEETQYF.

This clone was seen only once. The chain recombines TRBV5-1 with TRBJ2-5; no definite D call. The J call may be in error: the DNA end matches TRBJ2-7 better. The CDR3 is 20 amino acids. Germline-derived CDR1 and CDR2 are SGHRS and YFSETQ. The CDR3 sequence: CASSPVGLDTMLRRIYEQYF. The CDR3 nucleotides read TGCGCCAGCAGCCCAGTAGGTCTCGACACGATGCTAAGACGGATCTACGAGCAGTACTTC.

The chain uses TRBV28 and TRBJ1-3; 8 bases align to TRBD1. The CDR3 contains 15 residues. The germline V gene encodes CDR1 MDHEN and CDR2 SYDVKM. The V gene end was trimmed by 6 bases and the J gene end by 3 bases; junction bases not matched to a gene: 7. CDR3 sequence reads: CASRPQDRDGNTIYF. As DNA, the CDR3 is TGTGCCAGCAGACCACAGGACAGGGATGGAAACACCATATATTTT.

This chain links TRBV29-1 with TRBJ1-6; 7 bases are shared with TRBD1. Germline V gene data show CDR1 as SQVTM and CDR2 as ANQGSEA. V lost 6 bases and J lost 9; bases outside the gene matches: 11. The CDR3 has 14 residues. The CDR3 protein is CSVPGTELTSPLHF. The CDR3 DNA follows: TGCAGCGTACCTGGGACAGAATTGACTTCACCCCTCCACTTT.

The chain uses TRBV27 and TRBJ2-5; 12 positions match TRBD2. CDR3 length: 18 residues. V dropped 2 bases and J dropped 2; count of bases not matched to a gene: 9. Per germline, CDR1 MNHEY and CDR2 SMNVEV (reference sequence). CDR3 sequence reads: CASSLRGTSGWRQETQYF. The CDR3 DNA reads TGTGCCAGCAGTTTAAGGGGGACTAGCGGGTGGAGGCAAGAGACCCAGTACTTC.

The V gene is TRBV6-6, the J gene TRBJ2-7; 10 bases align to TRBD1. The junction had 10 bases not matched to a gene; V was cut back by 6 bases and J by 5 bases. Per the germline V gene, CDR1 is MNHNY and CDR2 is SVGAGI (reference sequence). CDR3 length equals 15 residues. Here the CDR3 reads CASSPRDRGSNEQYF. CDR3 nucleotide sequence: TGTGCCAGCAGCCCCCGGGACAGGGGTTCCAACGAGCAGTACTTC.

This chain connects TRBV5-1 to TRBJ2-2; perhaps TRBD1 as D (6 bases). With 4 bases removed from V and 2 bases from J, the gap between germline ends came to 9 bases. The CDR3 totals 14 residues. Germline V gives CDR1 SGHRS, CDR2 YFSETQ. The CDR3 nucleotides are TGCGCCAGCAGCATGGACAGTAACACCGGGGAGCTGTTTTTT. Its protein product is CASSMDSNTGELFF. Based on the CDR3 plus reference TRBV5-1 and TRBJ2-2, the full variable domain is KAGVTQTPRYLIKTRGQQVTLSCSPISGHRSVSWYQQTPGQGLQFLFEYFSETQRNKGNFPGRFSGRQFSNSRSEMNVSTLELGDSALYLCASSMDSNTGELFFGEGSRLTVL.

The V call is TRBV15, the J call TRBJ2-5, with 14 positions matching TRBD2. This CDR3 has 15 amino acids. V lost 8 bases to trimming and J lost 3 bases; unmatched junction nucleotides: 5. Germline V CDR1 and CDR2: LNHNV, YYDKDF (reference sequence). The DNA for the CDR3 is TGTGCCACCCACGGGACTAGCGGGGGTGAAGAGACCCAGTACTTC. This encodes CATHGTSGGEETQYF.

J is TRBJ2-5 and V is TRBV30, with D tentatively TRBD1 (6 bases). The J call is doubtful: the DNA matches TRBJ2-7 better. The CDR3 consists of 15 residues. Germline V gene lookup returns CDR1 GTSNPN and CDR2 SVGIG (reference sequence). The chain's CDR3 is CAWSVQGSPLYEQYF. In nucleotides, the CDR3 is TGTGCCTGGAGTGTACAGGGTAGCCCCCTCTACGAGCAGTACTTC.

The chain employs TRBV18 and TRBJ1-6; 8 positions agree with TRBD1. The CDR3 length is 14 residues. The germline V gene has CDR1 KGHSH and CDR2 LQKENI. The ends lost 3 bases at V and 10 bases at J; junction bases unmatched: 5. DNA for the CDR3: TGTGCCAGCTCACCGACGAGACAGGGGTCACCCCTCCACTTT. Translation: CASSPTRQGSPLHF.

This chain links TRBV28 with TRBJ2-7; possibly TRBD1 for D (6 bases). Germline V gives CDR1 MDHEN, CDR2 SYDVKM. The CDR3 is 12 amino acids. V lost 5 bases and J lost 12, with 17 bases in between. The CDR3: CASSPPTGPAYF. Written as DNA, the CDR3 is TGTGCCAGCAGTCCCCCCACAGGGCCCGCGTACTTC.

There are a few counts of this clone. The sample carries other DNA sequences with the same CDR3. The genes are TRBV28 and TRBJ1-1, with D possibly being TRBD1 (5 bases). The V and J ends lost 4 bases and 5 bases respectively, with 11 bases between them. The CDR3 loop spans 13 amino acids. CDR1 and CDR2 from the germline V gene are MDHEN and SYDVKM. In DNA, the CDR3 is TGTGCCAGCAGTTCTCACGGGGGGACTGAAGCTTTCTTT. This encodes CASSSHGGTEAFF.

The rearrangement joins TRBV28 to TRBJ1-2; 7 bases agree with TRBD1. Trimming cost V 8 bases and J 4 bases; bases outside gene matches: 4. The germline CDR1 and CDR2 sequences are MDHEN and SYDVKM. The CDR3 has 12 residues. The CDR3 is CASQRDSYGYTF. The CDR3 nucleotides read TGTGCCAGCCAACGGGACAGCTATGGCTACACCTTC.